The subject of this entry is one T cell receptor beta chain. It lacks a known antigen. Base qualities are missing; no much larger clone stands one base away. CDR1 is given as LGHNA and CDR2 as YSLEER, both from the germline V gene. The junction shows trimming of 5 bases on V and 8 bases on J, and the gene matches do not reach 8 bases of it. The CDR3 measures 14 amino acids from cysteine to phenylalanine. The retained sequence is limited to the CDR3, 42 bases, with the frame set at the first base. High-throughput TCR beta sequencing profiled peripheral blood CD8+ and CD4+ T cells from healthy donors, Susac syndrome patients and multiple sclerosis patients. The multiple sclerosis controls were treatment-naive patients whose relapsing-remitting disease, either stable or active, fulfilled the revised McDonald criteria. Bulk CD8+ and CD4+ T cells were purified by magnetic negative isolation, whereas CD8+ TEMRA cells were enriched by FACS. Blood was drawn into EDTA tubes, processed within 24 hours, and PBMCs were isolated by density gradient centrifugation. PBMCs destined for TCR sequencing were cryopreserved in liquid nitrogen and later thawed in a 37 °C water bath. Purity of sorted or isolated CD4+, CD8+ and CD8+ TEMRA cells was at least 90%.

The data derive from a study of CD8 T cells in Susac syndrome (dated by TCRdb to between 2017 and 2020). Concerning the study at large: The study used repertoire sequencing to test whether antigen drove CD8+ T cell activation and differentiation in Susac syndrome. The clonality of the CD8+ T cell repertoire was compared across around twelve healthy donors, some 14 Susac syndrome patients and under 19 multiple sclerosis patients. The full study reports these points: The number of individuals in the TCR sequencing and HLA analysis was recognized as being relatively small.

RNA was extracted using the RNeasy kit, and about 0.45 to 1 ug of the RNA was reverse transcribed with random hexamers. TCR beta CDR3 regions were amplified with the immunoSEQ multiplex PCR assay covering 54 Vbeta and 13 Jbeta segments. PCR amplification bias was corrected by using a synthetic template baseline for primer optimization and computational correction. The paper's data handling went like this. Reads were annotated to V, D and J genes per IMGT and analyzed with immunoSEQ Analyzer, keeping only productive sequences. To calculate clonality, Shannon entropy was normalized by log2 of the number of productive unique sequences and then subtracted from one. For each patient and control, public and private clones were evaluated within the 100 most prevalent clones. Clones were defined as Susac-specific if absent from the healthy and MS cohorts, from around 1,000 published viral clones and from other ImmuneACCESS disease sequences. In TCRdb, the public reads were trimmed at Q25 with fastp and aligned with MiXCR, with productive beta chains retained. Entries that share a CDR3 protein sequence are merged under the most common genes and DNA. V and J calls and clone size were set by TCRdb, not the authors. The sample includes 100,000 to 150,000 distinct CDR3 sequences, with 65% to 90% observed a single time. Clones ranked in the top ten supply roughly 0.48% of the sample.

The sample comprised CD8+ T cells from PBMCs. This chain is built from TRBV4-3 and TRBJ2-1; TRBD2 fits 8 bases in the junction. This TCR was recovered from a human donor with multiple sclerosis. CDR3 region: CASSDPGLGDEQFF. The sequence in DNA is TGCGCCAGCAGCGATCCGGGACTAGGGGATGAGCAGTTCTTC.